This T cell receptor beta chain is from a study of cytomegalovirus exposure and HLA in healthy donors. Germline V lookup: CDR1 SGHKS, CDR2 YYEKEE (reference sequence). V was shortened by 2 bases and J by 11 bases, with 7 bases between the two germline ends. There are 11 residues in the CDR3. Broader study findings: For presence/absence analyses, sequencing depth was assumed to be roughly uniform across donors.

In regard to this clone: The antigen remains undetermined.

The PCR had 60 Vbeta and 13 Jbeta primers. Produced via immunoSEQ multiplex PCR; TCRdb's table is partial and in-frame only. There are about 69,000 clones in the sample; about 73% occur only once, and 11% lies in the top ten. The chain uses TRBV5-5 and TRBJ1-4; no clear D. The sequence came from an older woman in good health and CMV-seropositive. Sequenced: PBMCs. This CDR3 is CASSLDGKLFF. In DNA form, the CDR3 reads TGTGCCAGCAGCTTAGACGGGAAACTGTTTTTT. Drawing the rest from reference TRBV5-5 and TRBJ1-4, the complete variable domain is DAGVTQSPTHLIKTRGQQVTLRCSPISGHKSVSWYQQVLGQGPQFIFQYYEKEERGRGNFPDRFSARQFPNYSSELNVNALLLGDSALYLCASSLDGKLFFGSGTQLSVL.